Each of the 22 T cell receptor beta chains below was sequenced from the same sample in a study of T cells in Graves' hyperthyroidism and ophthalmopathy. What was amplified from RNA transcripts were TCR beta CDR3 regions. The HTBI primer set served for first-round RT-PCR of the TCR CDR3. TCRdb re-derived calls from the multiplex PCR reads in MiXCR, one entry per CDR3 protein. In the table there are a few hundred thousand distinct CDR3 sequences, approximately 13% of which are singletons. The sample comprised blood. The origin of the receptors is a man under 40 with Graves' hyperthyroidism that later progressed to Graves' ophthalmopathy.

The J gene is TRBJ2-2, the V gene TRBV24-1, with 9 bases matching TRBD1. CDR1 and CDR2 (germline): KGHDR, SFDVKD. This CDR3 spans 16 amino acids. Trimming took 3 bases from V and 4 from J; bases not matched to a gene: 5. The DNA for the CDR3 is TGTGCCACCAGTGATCAAACAGGGGGCTTCACCGGGGAGCTGTTTTTT. Translated: CATSDQTGGFTGELFF.

This rearrangement joins TRBV4-1 to TRBJ2-1, with D perhaps matching TRBD1 (5 bases). The ends were cut back, 2 bases at V and 9 bases at J, with 20 bases in the middle. The CDR3 covers 16 residues. CDR1 and CDR2 from the germline V gene are MGHRA and YSYEKL. CDR3 DNA: TGCGCCAGCAGCCAAATTCAGGGTTTGGGTCTTTCTGAGCAGTTCTTC. Translation: CASSQIQGLGLSEQFF.

V is TRBV24-1 and J is TRBJ2-2, with TRBD1 matching 9 bases. Germline CDR1 reads KGHDR; CDR2 reads SFDVKD. This CDR3 spans 16 amino acids. Losses at the gene ends were 3 bases for V and 7 bases for J; bases not matched to a gene: 8. The CDR3 nucleotides are TGTGCCACCAGTGATCGTTACAGGGGGCGCGTCGGGGAGCTGTTTTTT. This translates into CATSDRYRGRVGELFF.

This clonotype has at least ten counts. At one boundary the junction diverges from the germline segment, which might be a read error. The V and J genes are TRBV28 and TRBJ1-5; the D gene is possibly TRBD1 (6 bases). Germline lookup yields CDR1 MDHEN and CDR2 SYDVKM. The CDR3 loop spans 15 amino acids. The CDR3 bases are TGTGTCAGCAGGCAACAGGGTCTCGGCAATCAGCCCCAGCATTTT. This translates into CVSRQQGLGNQPQHF. Looking up the rest from reference TRBV28 and TRBJ1-5 gives the full variable domain: DVKVTQSSRYLVKRTGEKVFLECVQDMDHENMFWYRQDPGLGLRLIYFSYDVKMKEKGDIPEGYSVSREKKERFSLILESASTNQTSMYLCVSRQQGLGNQPQHFGDGTRLSIL.

In this sample, this clonotype turned up many times. V gene TRBV7-2 combines with J gene TRBJ2-7; 8 nucleotides line up with TRBD1. V lost 3 bases and J lost 3; bases outside the gene matches: 7. CDR1 is SGHTA, CDR2 FQGNSA, per germline. The CDR3 length is 15 residues. The CDR3 sequence: CASSFGQGSRYEQYF. In DNA form, the CDR3 reads TGTGCCAGCAGCTTCGGACAGGGAAGCCGCTACGAGCAGTACTTC.

This clonotype has only a few counts. The chain uses TRBV5-1 and TRBJ2-5, with D unclear. V lost 3 bases and J 4 bases, leaving 10 bases between the germline ends. Germline V gene lookup returns CDR1 SGHRS and CDR2 YFSETQ. CDR3 length: 13 residues. The CDR3 nucleotides are TGCGCCAGCAGCTCCCAGTCAAGAGAGACCCAGTACTTC. This codes for CASSSQSRETQYF.

The V and J genes are TRBV6-4 and TRBJ2-5, with TRBD1 identical over 7 bases. Trimming removed 6 bases from V and 0 bases from J; junction bases left unmatched: 7. The CDR3 has 15 residues. Germline CDR1 is MRHNA and CDR2 is SNTAGT. CDR3: CASSETGSYQETQYF. The CDR3 nucleotides read TGTGCCAGCAGCGAGACAGGGTCGTACCAAGAGACCCAGTACTTC.

In this sample, this clonotype turned up many times. This chain connects TRBV6-1 to TRBJ1-4; TRBD1 aligns across 10 bases. There are 14 residues in the CDR3. Trimming took 5 bases from V and 9 from J; bases not matched to a gene: 6. Germline CDR1 MNHNS, CDR2 SASEGT. The CDR3 spells CASSYGTGVKKLFF. The CDR3 nucleotides read TGTGCCAGCAGTTACGGGACAGGGGTCAAAAAACTGTTTTTT.

This clonotype was picked up a small number of times. V gene TRBV27 combines with J gene TRBJ1-6; the D gene is possibly TRBD1 (5 bases). This CDR3 contains 14 residues. Germline CDR1 and CDR2: MNHEY and SMNVEV (reference sequence). V was pared by 0 bases and J by 6 bases, with 6 bases between. CDR3 bases: TGTGCCAGCAGTTTATCGAGGGGTAATTCACCCCTCCACTTT. Protein product: CASSLSRGNSPLHF.

This clonotype was recorded at least ten times. The CDR3 coding sequence is TGTGCCAGCAGCGGACAGCCCAGCCGACTTGGGCAGTATTTT. This encodes CASSGQPSRLGQYF. The chain recombines TRBV28 with TRBJ2-3; maybe TRBD1 (6 bases). The CDR3 spans 14 residues. V was clipped by 6 bases and J by 11 bases, with 21 bases between them. Germline CDR1 is MDHEN and CDR2 is SYDVKM. The full variable domain, its missing parts supplied by reference TRBV28 and TRBJ2-3, is DVKVTQSSRYLVKRTGEKVFLECVQDMDHENMFWYRQDPGLGLRLIYFSYDVKMKEKGDIPEGYSVSREKKERFSLILESASTNQTSMYLCASSGQPSRLGQYFGPGTRLTVL.

In this sample, this clonotype turned up many times. The chain uses TRBV12-3 or TRBV12-4 and TRBJ2-1, with 9 bases identical to TRBD1. This CDR3 has 16 amino acids. The ends lost 3 bases at V and 6 bases at J; junction bases unmatched: 9. The CDR3 DNA reads as TGTGCCAGCAGTTTTTACCCGGGACAGGGTGCCAATGAGCAGTTCTTC. Protein product: CASSFYPGQGANEQFF.

This clonotype has a count of ten or more. This chain uses TRBV28 with TRBJ2-3; weak D call: TRBD2 (6 bases). Germline CDR1 and CDR2: MDHEN and SYDVKM. There are 20 residues in the CDR3. V gave up 5 bases and J gave up 0 bases, with 27 bases separating them. CDR3 region: CASSPLPGVTEWPSTDTQYF. Written as DNA, the CDR3 is TGTGCCAGCAGTCCCCTGCCGGGGGTGACGGAATGGCCTAGCACAGATACGCAGTATTTT. Combining the CDR3 with reference TRBV28 and TRBJ2-3 gives the whole variable domain DVKVTQSSRYLVKRTGEKVFLECVQDMDHENMFWYRQDPGLGLRLIYFSYDVKMKEKGDIPEGYSVSREKKERFSLILESASTNQTSMYLCASSPLPGVTEWPSTDTQYFGPGTRLTVL.

This clonotype appeared a few times. V usage is TRBV7-9 and J usage is TRBJ2-7; TRBD2 aligns across 7 bases. CDR1 is SEHNR, CDR2 FQNEAQ, per germline (reference sequence). This CDR3 comprises 15 residues. Trimming took 7 bases from V and 3 from J; bases not matched to a gene: 12. The CDR3 region has the DNA TGTGCCAGCACCCCTTTTAGCGGGCCTAGCTACGAGCAGTACTTC. It yields the protein CASTPFSGPSYEQYF.

This clonotype was seen ten or more times. This sequence joins TRBV7-3 and TRBJ2-7; TRBD1 agrees at 12 bases. The V gene end was trimmed by 5 bases and the J gene end by 5 bases; junction bases not matched to a gene: 7. This CDR3 has 15 residues. Germline CDR1 is SGHTA and CDR2 is FQGTGA. CDR3 sequence: CASSLGTGGWDEQYF. The CDR3 DNA reads as TGTGCCAGCAGCCTGGGGACAGGGGGCTGGGACGAGCAGTACTTC.

This clonotype appeared many times. The chain employs TRBV6-1 and TRBJ1-4; D is uncertain. Germline V gene data show CDR1 as MNHNS and CDR2 as SASEGT. This CDR3 spans 14 amino acids. V lost 6 bases to trimming and J lost 8 bases, with 16 bases between them. Here the CDR3 reads CASRRATTGEKLFF. The DNA for the CDR3 is TGTGCCAGCAGGCGGGCTACTACGGGGGAAAAACTGTTTTTT.

At least ten counts were recorded for this clonotype. The rearrangement uses TRBV5-1 and TRBJ2-1; perhaps TRBD2 as D (6 bases). This CDR3 is built from 17 residues. Germline V lookup: CDR1 SGHRS, CDR2 YFSETQ. The ends were cut back, 3 bases at V and 2 bases at J, with 18 bases in the middle. For the CDR3, the DNA is TGCGCCAGCAGCTCTAATGCGGAGGGTGGTCCCTACAATGAGCAGTTCTTC. It translates to CASSSNAEGGPYNEQFF.

This clonotype appeared a few times. The V call is TRBV7-2, the J call TRBJ1-1, with 7 bases identical to TRBD1. With V trimmed by 5 bases and J by 5 bases, 11 bases remained unmatched. This CDR3 region has 15 residues. CDR1 is SGHTA, CDR2 FQGNSA, per germline. Here the CDR3 reads CASSINRGEDTEAFF. CDR3 nucleotides: TGTGCCAGCAGCATCAACAGGGGAGAAGATACTGAAGCTTTCTTT. The full variable domain, completed using reference TRBV7-2 and TRBJ1-1, is GAGVSQSPSNKVTEKGKDVELRCDPISGHTALYWYRQSLGQGLEFLIYFQGNSAPDKSGLPSDRFSAERTGGSVSTLTIQRTQQEDSAVYLCASSINRGEDTEAFFGQGTRLTVV.

This clonotype showed up just a few times. The chain combines TRBV10-3 with TRBJ2-7; 8 nucleotides agree with TRBD1. CDR1 and CDR2 from the germline V gene are ENHRY and SYGVKD. The CDR3 extends over 16 amino acids. J lost 0 bases, V lost 6 bases, and 10 bases had no gene match. CDR3 amino acids: CAIREGQALPSYEQYF. The CDR3, as DNA: TGTGCCATCAGGGAGGGACAGGCCCTTCCCTCCTACGAGCAGTACTTC.

This clonotype has a count of ten or more. V and J are TRBV4-1 and TRBJ2-7; perhaps D is TRBD1 or TRBD2 (6 bases each). The CDR3 covers 14 residues. V lost 1 base and J lost 3, with 10 bases in between. Germline CDR1 and CDR2: MGHRA and YSYEKL. CDR3 DNA: TGCGCCAGCAGCCAAGGGGGGGCCATCTACGAGCAGTACTTC. As protein: CASSQGGAIYEQYF.

This clonotype was counted a few times. This chain uses TRBV4-1 with TRBJ1-2; D not certain. This CDR3 spans 16 amino acids. V lost 4 bases to trimming and J lost 1 base, with 16 bases between them. From germline, CDR1 is MGHRA and CDR2 YSYEKL. The CDR3 coding sequence is TGCGCCAGCAGCCCCAGACCCGCCGCCGATAACTATGGCTACACCTTC. Its protein is CASSPRPAADNYGYTF.

This clonotype was observed many times. This chain links TRBV10-3 with TRBJ1-5; D gene uncertain. This CDR3 comprises 14 residues. Germline V lookup: CDR1 ENHRY, CDR2 SYGVKD. V lost 1 base and J 1 base, leaving 5 bases between the germline ends. The CDR3 region has the DNA TGTGCCATCAGTGAGTTGGGGAGCAATCAGCCCCAGCATTTT. Its translation: CAISELGSNQPQHF.

The V gene is TRBV4-1, the J gene TRBJ2-3, with 9 positions matching TRBD2. The CDR3 extends over 19 amino acids. After removal of 0 bases from V and 0 bases from J, the junction contained 10 bases not matched to a gene. Germline lookup yields CDR1 MGHRA and CDR2 YSYEKL. CDR3 residues: CASSQEGSGGSSSTDTQYF. CDR3 nucleotides: TGCGCCAGCAGCCAAGAGGGTAGCGGGGGCTCCTCTAGCACAGATACGCAGTATTTT.